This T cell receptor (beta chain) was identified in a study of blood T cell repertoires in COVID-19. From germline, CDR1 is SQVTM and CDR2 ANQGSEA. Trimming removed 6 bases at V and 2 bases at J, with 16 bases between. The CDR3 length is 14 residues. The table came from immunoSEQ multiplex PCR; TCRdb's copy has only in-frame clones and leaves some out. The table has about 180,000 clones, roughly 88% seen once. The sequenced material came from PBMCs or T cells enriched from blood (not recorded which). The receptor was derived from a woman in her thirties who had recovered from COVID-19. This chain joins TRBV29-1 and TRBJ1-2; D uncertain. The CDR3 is CSVRLRNRNYGYTF. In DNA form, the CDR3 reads TGCAGCGTCCGGTTAAGGAACAGAAACTATGGCTACACCTTC.